This section outlines one T cell receptor beta chain sequence together with its context. In the original processing: Nucleated cell number was recorded as an estimate derived from reference gene primer amplification. Some clones are missing from TCRdb's copy, which holds only in-frame ones; the method was immunoSEQ multiplex PCR. The DNA was the basis for D and trimming; V, J and clone size are from that table. The sample lists 160,000 or so clones, about four fifths occurring once. This CDR3 spans 16 amino acids. V lost 4 bases to trimming and J lost 1 base, with 14 bases between them. In germline, CDR1 is MNHEY, CDR2 SVGEGT. Assignment of participants to cohorts was predicated upon participant-reported clinical history. This sample is part of a study of blood T cell repertoires in COVID-19.

The J gene is TRBJ1-5, the V gene TRBV6-2 or TRBV6-3; D is possibly TRBD1 (5 bases). The specimen was PBMCs or T cells enriched from blood (not recorded which). The clonotype was recovered from a woman aged 55 to 70 who had recovered from COVID-19. CDR3 in amino acids: CASSFLRQRSNQPQHF. CDR3 sequence (DNA): TGTGCCAGCAGTTTCCTTCGACAGCGCAGCAATCAGCCCCAGCATTTT.